This is a list of T cell receptor beta chains from one sample in a study of shared clonotypes between healthy human individuals. The assay was immunoSEQ multiplex PCR, and TCRdb's table has in-frame clones only and misses some. The sample includes hundreds of thousands of clones, about 96% of them seen just once. Sequenced: naive CD8+ T cells sorted from blood. The receptors were gathered from a woman aged 25-40 years in good health. Both conserved end residues are part of each CDR3.

TRBV19 | 15 | CASSISPALNTEAFF
TRBV9 | 14 | CASSPPQRGYEQYF
TRBV27 | 14 | CASRPGGNINEQFF
TRBV28 | 16 | CASTPLGQVQGYEQYF
TRBV27 | 14 | CASALPGPYNEQFF
TRBV27 | 14 | CASSLTTRPYEQYF
TRBV7-2 | 17 | CASSLVRTGPFFETQYF
TRBV6-6 | 13 | CASSGQGYETQYF
TRBV27 | 13 | CASGGLSSYEQYF
TRBV7-8 | 14 | CASSLDTGHQPQHF
TRBV4-2 | 16 | CASSQDPAGQGHEQFF
TRBV19 | 14 | CASNLPRVNTEAFF
TRBV29-1 | 11 | CSVEVRVEAFF
TRBV7-8 | 12 | CASRSGSYEQYF
TRBV27 | 17 | CASSLGPGASSTDTQYF